Each of the 9 T cell receptor beta chains below was sequenced from the same sample in a study of cytomegalovirus exposure and HLA in healthy donors. 13 Jbeta primers and 60 Vbeta primers were used for the PCR. Clones were read by immunoSEQ multiplex PCR, and TCRdb kept only the in-frame ones, dropping some. The data hold approximately 160,000 clones, with 64% observed a single time. Sample: PBMCs. The source of these receptors is a woman in her 30s in good health and CMV-seropositive.

The chain recombines TRBV6-5 with TRBJ2-7; a possible D gene is TRBD2 (5 bases). V shed 0 bases and J shed 4 bases, with 10 bases lying between them. The CDR3 totals 14 residues. Germline-derived CDR1 and CDR2 are MNHEY and SVGAGI. In DNA, the CDR3 is TGTGCCAGCAGTTACTCGAGCCGGGAATACGAGCAGTACTTC. Protein: CASSYSSREYEQYF.

This clone was seen more than once but under ten times. The chain is built from TRBV5-1 and TRBJ1-4, with 9 positions matching TRBD1. There are 14 residues in the CDR3. Germline V gene sequence: CDR1 SGHRS, CDR2 YFSETQ. V shed 7 bases and J 7 bases; nucleotides not matched to a gene: 8. In DNA, the CDR3 is TGCGCCAGCCGGACCGGGACAGGGACTGAAAAACTGTTTTTT. Translating it yields CASRTGTGTEKLFF.

V usage is TRBV30 and J usage is TRBJ2-3, with 11 bases matching TRBD2. The J segment lost 9 bases and the V segment lost 0 bases, leaving 11 bases of the junction unmatched. This CDR3 has 16 residues. The germline gives CDR1 GTSNPN, CDR2 SVGIG (reference sequence). CDR3 sequence: CAWSVRGSGRGRTQYF. In nucleotides, the CDR3 is TGTGCCTGGAGTGTACGGGGTAGCGGGAGGGGAAGAACGCAGTATTTT.

The rearrangement joins TRBV5-4 to TRBJ2-3; a weak D match, TRBD2 (7 bases). Trimming took off 3 bases at V and 2 bases at J, with 16 bases between the two ends. There are 16 residues in the CDR3. Germline CDR1 and CDR2: SGHNT and YYREEE (reference sequence). The CDR3 bases are TGTGCCAGCAGCTGGAATAAGGGGGGGTTCACAGATACGCAGTATTTT. It translates to CASSWNKGGFTDTQYF. Variable domain in full (rest from reference TRBV5-4 and TRBJ2-3): ETGVTQSPTHLIKTRGQQVTLRCSSQSGHNTVSWYQQALGQGPQFIFQYYREEENGRGNFPPRFSGLQFPNYSSELNVNALELDDSALYLCASSWNKGGFTDTQYFGPGTRLTVL.

This chain uses TRBV18 with TRBJ1-5; D is ambiguous. The V and J ends lost 2 bases and 6 bases respectively, with 5 bases between them. Germline CDR1 reads KGHSH; CDR2 reads LQKENI. This CDR3 has 12 amino acids. The CDR3 is CASSPAGQPQHF. CDR3 bases: TGTGCCAGCTCACCAGCAGGTCAGCCCCAGCATTTT.

This chain connects TRBV20-1 to TRBJ2-1, with D uncertain. The CDR3 loop spans 11 amino acids. Germline CDR1 and CDR2: DFQATT and SNEGSKA (reference sequence). Trimming removed 8 bases from V and 10 bases from J, with 15 bases in between. The CDR3 is CSKRIGSEQFF. As DNA, the CDR3 is TGCAGTAAGAGGATTGGTAGCGAGCAGTTCTTC.

This clone was observed a single time. CDR3 residues: CASSVGQGGYNEQFF. The CDR3, as DNA: TGTGCCAGCAGCGTAGGACAGGGGGGATACAATGAGCAGTTCTTC. The genes are TRBV9 and TRBJ2-1; 9 nucleotides align to TRBD1. CDR3 length: 15 residues. Losses at the gene ends were 0 bases for V and 4 bases for J; bases not matched to a gene: 2. Germline V lookup: CDR1 SGDLS, CDR2 YYNGEE.

The chain recombines TRBV9 with TRBJ1-2; unclear D gene. Germline V gives CDR1 SGDLS, CDR2 YYNGEE. The CDR3 consists of 15 residues. The V gene lost 2 bases and the J gene lost 0 bases, with 11 bases spanning the gap. CDR3 in amino acids: CASSVRTEPNYGYTF. CDR3 in DNA: TGTGCCAGCAGCGTCCGGACTGAGCCTAACTATGGCTACACCTTC.

CDR3 protein: CAWKPLFTGELFF. In DNA, the CDR3 is TGTGCCTGGAAGCCTTTGTTCACCGGGGAGCTGTTTTTT. The chain has TRBV30 and TRBJ2-2, with D unclear. V gave up 4 bases and J gave up 4 bases, with 10 bases separating them. The CDR3 spans 13 residues. Germline values: CDR1 GTSNPN, CDR2 SVGIG (reference sequence).